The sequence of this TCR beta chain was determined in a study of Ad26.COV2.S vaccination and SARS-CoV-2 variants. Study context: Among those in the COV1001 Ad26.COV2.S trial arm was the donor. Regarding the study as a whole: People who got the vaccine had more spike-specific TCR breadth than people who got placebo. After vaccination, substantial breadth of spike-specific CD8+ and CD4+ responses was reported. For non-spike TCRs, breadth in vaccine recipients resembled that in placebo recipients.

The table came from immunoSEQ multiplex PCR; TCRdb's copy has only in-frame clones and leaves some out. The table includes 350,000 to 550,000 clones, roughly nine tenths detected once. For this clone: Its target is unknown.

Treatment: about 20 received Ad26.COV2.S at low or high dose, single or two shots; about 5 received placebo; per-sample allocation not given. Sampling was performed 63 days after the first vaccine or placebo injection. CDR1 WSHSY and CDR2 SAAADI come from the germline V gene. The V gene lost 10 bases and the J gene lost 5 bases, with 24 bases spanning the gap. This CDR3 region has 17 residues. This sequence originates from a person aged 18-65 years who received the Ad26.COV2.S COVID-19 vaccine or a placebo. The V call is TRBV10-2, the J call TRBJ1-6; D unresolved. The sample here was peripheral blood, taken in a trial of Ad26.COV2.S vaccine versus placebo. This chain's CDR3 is CAKDLGASKVHNSPLHF. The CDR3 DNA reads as TGCGCCAAGGACCTGGGAGCCTCCAAGGTACATAATTCACCCCTCCACTTT.